This TCR beta chain comes out of a study of T cells in Graves' hyperthyroidism and ophthalmopathy. Authors of the study amplified TCR beta CDR3 regions from RNA transcripts. HTBI primers were employed in a first-round RT-PCR of the TCR CDR3. From the multiplex PCR reads, TCRdb called clonotypes with MiXCR, one entry per CDR3 protein. Among 160,000 or so distinct CDR3 sequences listed, roughly 10% were seen once. Hyperthyroidism in the patients, aged 18 to 65, was newly diagnosed and under 2 months in duration. Germline loops: CDR1 MNHEY, CDR2 SMNVEV (reference sequence). The CDR3 has 15 residues. V was clipped by 4 bases and J by 2 bases; unmatched bases: 4. This clonotype was seen a handful of times.

The sequencing sample was made of blood. This chain uses TRBV27 with TRBJ2-1; 8 nucleotides match TRBD2. This clonotype was obtained from a woman between 18 and 29 years old with Graves' hyperthyroidism that later progressed to Graves' ophthalmopathy. For the CDR3, the DNA is TGTGCCAGCAGTTCCCCGGGGGGGCCCTACAATGAGCAGTTCTTC. Translated: CASSSPGGPYNEQFF.